This T cell receptor (beta chain) was identified in a study of control samples from healthy donors and cancer patients. Repertoires were generated with immunoSEQ multiplex PCR, while TCRdb's copy carries only in-frame clones and drops some. The repertoire includes 400,000 to 450,000 clones, around 90% of them detected once, and around 6.4% sits in the top ten. This TCR was recovered from a man aged 40-49 years with head and neck cancer. Sample: PBMCs.

The chain's CDR3 is CASRPVGQGQPQHF. The CDR3 nucleotides are TGTGCCAGCAGGCCCGTGGGGCAAGGTCAGCCCCAGCATTTT. The V gene is TRBV6-5, the J gene TRBJ1-5; D possibly corresponds to TRBD1 (5 bases). There are 14 residues in the CDR3. Trimming left V 6 bases short and J 6 bases short, with 15 bases between. Germline V gives CDR1 MNHEY, CDR2 SVGAGI.